Below, 12 T cell receptor beta chains from the same sample are listed, as sequenced in a study of Ad26.COV2.S vaccination and SARS-CoV-2 variants. The treatment is: about 20 received Ad26.COV2.S at low or high dose, single or two shots; 5 received placebo; per-sample allocation not given. The samples date from day 63 after the first vaccine or placebo injection. TCRdb's table, derived via immunoSEQ multiplex PCR, lists solely in-frame clones and lacks some. The data contain approximately 450,000 clones, more than 80% of them singletons. Sequencing used peripheral blood, obtained in a trial of Ad26.COV2.S vaccine versus placebo. Receptors were obtained from a person between 18 and 60 years old who received the Ad26.COV2.S COVID-19 vaccine or a placebo.

The chain has TRBV12-3 or TRBV12-4 and TRBJ2-3, with D uncertain. The CDR3 is made up of 11 amino acids. The V end was cut by 6 bases, the J end by 5 bases, with 6 bases between. The CDR3 nucleotides read TGTGCCAGCAGCAGACTAGATACGCAGTATTTT. Protein product: CASSRLDTQYF.

The chain carries TRBV19 and TRBJ2-3; D possibly corresponds to TRBD1 (6 bases). This CDR3 spans 15 amino acids. V lost 4 bases, J lost 4 bases, and 15 bases lay in between. Germline V gene lookup returns CDR1 LNHDA and CDR2 SQIVND (reference sequence). The CDR3, as DNA: TGTGCCAGTAGTAGCCCCCAGGGGCGGGCAGATACGCAGTATTTT. Translating it yields CASSSPQGRADTQYF.

The chain is built from TRBV6-5 and TRBJ2-1, with a tentative D call TRBD1 (6 bases). Trimming took 5 bases from V and 5 from J, leaving 10 bases between them. CDR1 MNHEY and CDR2 SVGAGI come from the germline V gene. CDR3 length: 13 residues. Here the CDR3 reads CASSRDKHNEQFF. CDR3 nucleotide sequence: TGTGCCAGCAGTCGGGACAAGCACAATGAGCAGTTCTTC.

J is TRBJ2-7 and V is TRBV19, with 10 bases lining up with TRBD2. V lost 6 bases and J lost 6; bases outside the gene matches: 11. Germline V gene data show CDR1 as LNHDA and CDR2 as SQIVND (reference sequence). The CDR3 length is 15 residues. The CDR3 coding sequence is TGTGCCAGTAGCCCGCGCTGGGCTAGCGGGAGCGAGCAGTACTTC. It codes for CASSPRWASGSEQYF.

The chain is built from TRBV4-3 and TRBJ1-2; 9 nucleotides agree with TRBD1. This CDR3 spans 16 amino acids. Germline V CDR1 and CDR2: LGHNA, YSLEER. V was clipped by 2 bases and J by 5 bases; unmatched bases: 9. CDR3 amino acids: CASSQQTGTGQYGYTF. The CDR3 DNA follows: TGCGCCAGCAGCCAACAGACCGGGACAGGGCAGTATGGCTACACCTTC.

The chain uses TRBV5-6 and TRBJ1-1; 8 positions match TRBD1. Trimming cost V 2 bases and J 1 base; bases outside gene matches: 1. The CDR3 is 14 amino acids. Germline V CDR1 and CDR2: SGHDT, YYEEEE. CDR3 sequence reads: CASSFGQGNTEAFF. DNA for the CDR3: TGTGCCAGCAGCTTTGGACAGGGGAACACTGAAGCTTTCTTT.

The CDR3 bases are TGTGCCAGCAGTCCTAGCGGGATAATTGTGCAGTACTTC. Amino acids: CASSPSGIIVQYF. The chain recombines TRBV2 with TRBJ2-7, with 9 bases identical to TRBD2. V gave up 5 bases and J gave up 9 bases; unmatched junction bases: 8. CDR3 size: 13 residues. The germline V gene encodes CDR1 SNHLY and CDR2 FYNNEI.

The J gene is TRBJ2-7, the V gene TRBV5-1, with 7 bases lining up with TRBD1. Germline loops: CDR1 SGHRS, CDR2 YFSETQ. After removal of 4 bases from V and 2 bases from J, the junction contained 9 bases not matched to a gene. The length of the CDR3 is 15 residues. CDR3 nucleotide sequence: TGCGCCAGCAGCCTAACAGGGGTAGGGACCTACGAGCAGTACTTC. Translated: CASSLTGVGTYEQYF.

The chain joins TRBV6-5 to TRBJ1-3, with a weak D call TRBD1 (5 bases). The germline CDR1 and CDR2 sequences are MNHEY and SVGAGI. V was trimmed by 5 bases and J by 1 base, leaving 12 bases between them. The CDR3 covers 15 residues. The CDR3 region is CASSRMRGSGNTIYF. In DNA, the CDR3 is TGTGCCAGCAGTCGTATGAGGGGTTCTGGAAACACCATATATTTT.

The chain joins TRBV30 to TRBJ1-4, with 7 bases aligning to TRBD1. This CDR3 spans 14 amino acids. The ends lost 4 bases at V and 5 bases at J; junction bases unmatched: 7. The germline V gene has CDR1 GTSNPN and CDR2 SVGIG (reference sequence). CDR3 amino acids: CAWKTTGTNEKLFF. CDR3 nucleotide sequence: TGTGCCTGGAAAACGACAGGGACAAATGAAAAACTGTTTTTT.

This chain joins TRBV27 and TRBJ2-2; no definite D call. Trimming cost V 10 bases and J 0 bases, with 12 bases left between them. The CDR3 consists of 14 residues. Germline V lookup: CDR1 MNHEY, CDR2 SMNVEV (reference sequence). The CDR3 protein is CANTTGPNTGELFF. The CDR3 coding sequence is TGTGCCAACACAACCGGGCCGAACACCGGGGAGCTGTTTTTT.

The V call is TRBV2, the J call TRBJ1-1; D remains ambiguous. From germline, CDR1 is SNHLY and CDR2 FYNNEI. Trimming shortened V by 6 bases and J by 1 base, and 12 bases separated the two germline ends. This CDR3 contains 14 residues. In DNA form, the CDR3 reads TGTGCCAGCAGCACCTCGCTGGCGAACACTGAAGCTTTCTTT. Translated, it gives CASSTSLANTEAFF.